This T cell receptor beta chain emerged from a study of a mutant IDH1 vaccine in newly diagnosed glioma. Study summary: Investigators started vaccination 4-6 weeks after radiotherapy alone, or with temozolomide cycles.

Note on this clone: Antigen unknown.

Time point: week 35, safety follow-up. With topical imiquimod, each dose of the vaccine consisted of 300 ug of mutant IDH1 20-mer peptide. J gave up 4 bases and V 0 bases, and 9 bases lay outside the gene matches. Germline CDR1 reads WNHNN; CDR2 reads SYGVQD (reference sequence). The CDR3 sequence is 17 residues long. The method was immunoSEQ multiplex PCR; TCRdb's version includes in-frame clones alone and lacks a portion of them. Of about 48,000 clones listed, approximately 79% are singletons. This sequence originates from a man aged 40-49 years with glioma. Here the sequenced sample was PBMCs, taken from a glioma patient whose treatment included an IDH1 peptide vaccine. This chain connects TRBV10-1 to TRBJ1-2; 9 bases align to TRBD1. In nucleotides, the CDR3 is TGCGCCAGCAGTGAGTCGCCCGGGACAGGGTCGGGCTATGGCTACACCTTC. It codes for CASSESPGTGSGYGYTF.